This T cell receptor beta chain emerged from a study of T cell responses to AZD1222 COVID-19 vaccine (dated by TCRdb to the early 2020s). As for the study more broadly: TCR sequencing was performed for roughly 250 trial participants, of whom some 200 were given two doses of AZD1222 and approximately 26 were given two doses of MenACWY control vaccine. Trial participants were enrolled by age into 18-55, 56-69 and 70-plus year subgroups, with about 150, 27 and 61 TCR-sequenced participants respectively. The investigation overall reported the following: Reportedly, almost half of the unique spike-specific TCRs recognized epitopes lying outside the regions that are mutated in the B.1.351 and B.1.1.7 variants. Conclusions about previously exposed vaccinees are limited, since just six AZD1222 recipients were seropositive for SARS-CoV-2 at baseline. Vaccine-associated CD4 TCRs spanned the whole spike protein, with dominant responses in regions 160-218 and 743-854. Because no day 14 peak-response samples were available, the repertoires could be characterized only after the peak T cell response. Spike-specific TCR breadth and depth rose significantly after two AZD1222 doses compared with day 0 and with MenACWY recipients. Participants were mostly white British and included more females than males, and it was suggested by the authors that clonal diversity may have been underestimated. The 56-69-year group was small, and its depth increase did not reach significance, likely because of low power.

The sample's time point label, decoded: baseline before first vaccination. Interpreted using the paper, the treatment or condition label stands for: meningococcal conjugate vaccine given as trial control. Vaccinee samples were obtained from the UK trials COV001 and COV002, which included a single-blind randomized controlled phase 2/3 trial of AZD1222 (ChAdOx1 nCoV-19) in healthy adults. For TCRbeta chain sequencing, PBMC samples were collected from trial participants at day 0 and at day 28 after the second dose. The CDR3 regions of human TCRbeta chains were subjected to immunosequencing. In the source study's methods: Repertoire TCRs were checked for matches against a reference library of SARS-CoV-2-specific TCRs that had been generated using the MIRA antigen-specificity platform. Breadth meant the fraction of unique TCRs that were SARS-CoV-2-associated, whereas depth meant the fraction of total T cells that were SARS-CoV-2-associated. Using the MIRA data, every spike-specific TCR was mapped to the spike region that the TCR reacted to and assigned to either a CD4 or a CD8 class. Log10-transformed breadth and depth values were compared by one-way ANOVA with Sidak's multiple comparisons tests. In its TCRdb copy, this immuneACCESS table keeps in-frame sequences only and misses some clones. Where compared with another copy, unresolved V genes explain less than half of these, and the others have no known cause. V and J calls plus clone size are reproduced from that table; the DNA served to infer D and trimming. The sample table records around 140,000 clones; approximately 95% of these occur just once. The top ten clones comprise 0.91% of the sample.

Taken from the germline V gene (reference sequence), the CDR1 and CDR2 loops are SEHNR and FQNEAQ. V and J lose 5 bases and 8 bases, and a span of 21 bases separates them. The CDR3 has 16 amino acids, counting the end cysteine and phenylalanine. The read is trimmed to its CDR3 DNA, 48 bases read in frame from base 1. Of note for this clone: Its antigen remains unidentified. Per-nucleotide qualities are absent, and no much larger clonotype sits a single base away.

Here the chain combines TRBV7-9 and TRBJ1-4; TRBD1 could be the D gene, as 5 bases match. This TCR derives from an adult in good health. The sample in question was peripheral blood, obtained on day 0 of MenACWY control vaccination. This receptor has the CDR3 CASSTPGTGVFEKLFF. Read as DNA, the sequence is TGTGCCAGCAGCACGCCCGGGACGGGCGTTTTCGAAAAACTGTTTTTT.